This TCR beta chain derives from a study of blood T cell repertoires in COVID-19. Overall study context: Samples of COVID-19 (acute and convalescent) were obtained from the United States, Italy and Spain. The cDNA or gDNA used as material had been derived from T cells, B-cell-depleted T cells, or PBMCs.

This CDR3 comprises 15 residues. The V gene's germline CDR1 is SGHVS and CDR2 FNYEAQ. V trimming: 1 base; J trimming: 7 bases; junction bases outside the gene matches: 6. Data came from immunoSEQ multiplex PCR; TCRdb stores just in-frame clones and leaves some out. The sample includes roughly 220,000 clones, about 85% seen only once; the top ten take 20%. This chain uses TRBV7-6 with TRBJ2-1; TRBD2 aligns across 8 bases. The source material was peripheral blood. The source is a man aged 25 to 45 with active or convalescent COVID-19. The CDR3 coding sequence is TGTGCCAGCAGCTTAGGCGGGAGGTTCCCAAATGAGCAGTTCTTC. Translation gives CASSLGGRFPNEQFF.